The present TCR beta chain was sequenced within a study of tumor and adjacent non-tumor tissue in lung cancer. Whole-study findings and limits: Significantly higher TCR diversity was found in tumor than normal lung.

Germline values: CDR1 DFQATT, CDR2 SNEGSKA (reference sequence). The CDR3 runs to 12 residues. A modified ARM-PCR protocol with three rounds of nested PCR amplified TCRbeta. TCRdb passed the multiplex PCR reads through MiXCR, listing each CDR3 protein once. Among about 75,000 distinct CDR3 sequences listed, 55% to 70% were seen once. This clonotype was found many times. Its antigen is undetermined. The template was RNA from unsorted bulk tissue. Distant lung tissue was collected more than 3 cm away from the tumor edge. The chain carries TRBV20-1 and TRBJ2-7; D may be TRBD1 or TRBD2 (5 bases each). The origin of this receptor is a woman in her fifties or sixties with non-small cell lung cancer. Sequencing was done on a sample of distant non-tumor lung tissue. The CDR3 is CRSGKGIHEQYF. Written as DNA, the CDR3 is TGCAGGAGCGGTAAGGGGATCCACGAGCAGTACTTC.